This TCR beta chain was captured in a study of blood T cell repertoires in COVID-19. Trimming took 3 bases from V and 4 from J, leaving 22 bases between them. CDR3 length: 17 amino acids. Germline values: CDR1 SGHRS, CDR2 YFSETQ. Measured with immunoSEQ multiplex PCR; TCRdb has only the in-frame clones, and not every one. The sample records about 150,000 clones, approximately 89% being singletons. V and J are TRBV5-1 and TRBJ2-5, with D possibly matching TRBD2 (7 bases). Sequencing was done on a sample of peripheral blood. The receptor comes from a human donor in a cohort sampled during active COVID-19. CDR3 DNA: TGCGCCAGCAGCTCCGGCCCCGCGGGGGAGGGGGGAGAGACCCAGTACTTC. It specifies CASSSGPAGEGGETQYF.